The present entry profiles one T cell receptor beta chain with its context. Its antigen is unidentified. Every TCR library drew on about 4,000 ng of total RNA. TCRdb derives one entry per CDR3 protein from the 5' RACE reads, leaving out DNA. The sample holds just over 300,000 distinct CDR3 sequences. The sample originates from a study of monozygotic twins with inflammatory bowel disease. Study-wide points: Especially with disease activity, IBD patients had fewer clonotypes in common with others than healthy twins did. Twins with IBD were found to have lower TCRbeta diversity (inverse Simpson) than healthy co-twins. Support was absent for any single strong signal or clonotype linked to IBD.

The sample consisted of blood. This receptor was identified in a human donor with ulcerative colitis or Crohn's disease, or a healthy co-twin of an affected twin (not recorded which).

The CDR3 sequence is CASSAAAGANVLTF. V gene TRBV5-1 combines with J gene TRBJ2-6. The CDR3 contains 14 residues. The germline gives CDR1 SGHRS, CDR2 YFSETQ.